The subject of this entry is one T cell receptor (beta chain). Its antigen is not known. Time point: cycle 4 day 1 (C4D1), after more than 5 weeks of nivolumab. Brentuximab vedotin exposure varied, and every patient relapsed after autologous stem cell transplantation. With magnetic negative selection, CD4+ T cells were purified from PBMCs that had been thawed. Classifying best responses yielded complete response, partial response or progressive disease. The CDR3 length is 12 residues. Germline V gene sequence: CDR1 SQVTM, CDR2 ANQGSEA. The V end lost 7 bases, the J end lost 0 bases, and 6 bases lay between the germline ends. The method was immunoSEQ multiplex PCR; TCRdb's version includes in-frame clones alone and lacks a portion of them. In the table there are over 9,000 clones, roughly 84% of which are singletons. These data belong to a study of PD-1 blockade in classical Hodgkin lymphoma. Study results and caveats: It was CD4+ TCR diversity, not CD8+, that rose significantly by C4D1. Differences between repertoires have undefined causes, possibly disease activity or prior therapy.

The chain couples TRBV29-1 to TRBJ2-2; D uncertain. The clonotype was recovered from a human donor with classical Hodgkin lymphoma. Specimen: CD4+ T cells from blood, collected before the fourth cycle of nivolumab. The CDR3 coding sequence is TGCAGCGGGAGACCGAACACCGGGGAGCTGTTTTTT. Translation gives CSGRPNTGELFF.